Presented here are 6 T cell receptor beta chains from one specimen sequenced in a study of shared clonotypes between healthy human individuals. Measured with immunoSEQ multiplex PCR; TCRdb has only the in-frame clones, and not every one. The sample includes about 660,000 clones, around 72% seen only once; the top ten take roughly 1.7%. Input material: memory CD4+ T cells sorted from blood. Subset described: CD45RA-negative fraction. These receptors all come from a woman in her thirties in good health.

V usage is TRBV9 and J usage is TRBJ2-5, with TRBD2 matching over 11 bases. Germline V gives CDR1 SGDLS, CDR2 YYNGEE. With 4 bases clipped from V and 4 bases from J, the junction kept 15 bases outside the gene matches. The CDR3 extends over 18 amino acids. This CDR3 reads CASSRNPTSGSFPETQYF. CDR3 DNA sequence: TGTGCCAGCAGCAGAAATCCAACTAGCGGGAGTTTTCCAGAGACCCAGTACTTC. Looking up the rest from reference TRBV9 and TRBJ2-5 gives the full variable domain: DSGVTQTPKHLITATGQRVTLRCSPRSGDLSVYWYQQSLDQGLQFLIQYYNGEERAKGNILERFSAQQFPDLHSELNLSSLELGDSALYFCASSRNPTSGSFPETQYFGPGTRLLVL.

The chain uses TRBV25-1 and TRBJ2-6; D gene unclear. Germline V CDR1 and CDR2: MGHDK, SYGVNS. The V end lost 3 bases, the J end lost 3 bases, and 15 bases lay between the germline ends. The CDR3 is 17 amino acids. DNA of the CDR3: TGTGCCAGCAGTGATTCGAATGACGGTCATGGGGCCAACGTCCTGACTTTC. Its protein is CASSDSNDGHGANVLTF.

This sequence joins TRBV2 and TRBJ2-1, with 16 nucleotides matching TRBD2. J gave up 4 bases and V 6 bases, and 3 bases lay outside the gene matches. Germline CDR1 and CDR2: SNHLY and FYNNEI. The CDR3 is 16 residues long. In DNA, the CDR3 is TGTGCCAGCAGCCGGGGACTAGCGGGAGGGTACAATGAGCAGTTCTTC. Amino acid sequence: CASSRGLAGGYNEQFF.

In DNA form, the CDR3 reads TGTGCCATCAGCGGGACTAGCAGCTCCTACGAGCAGTACTTC. Residues: CAISGTSSSYEQYF. This sequence joins TRBV10-3 and TRBJ2-7; 9 bases are shared with TRBD2. The trim removed 6 bases at V and 0 bases at J, leaving 3 bases unmatched. Per the germline V gene, CDR1 is ENHRY and CDR2 is SYGVKD. The CDR3 covers 14 residues.

The chain links TRBV5-1 to TRBJ2-1; tentative D call: TRBD2 (6 bases). V lost 0 bases and J 6 bases, leaving 13 bases between the germline ends. This CDR3 region has 15 residues. Germline V lookup: CDR1 SGHRS, CDR2 YFSETQ. The CDR3 DNA follows: TGCGCCAGCAGCTTGGTCCCTAGCGACGGCAATGAGCAGTTCTTC. This codes for CASSLVPSDGNEQFF.

The chain combines TRBV2 with TRBJ1-2, with D hard to call. Germline V lookup: CDR1 SNHLY, CDR2 FYNNEI. CDR3 size: 12 residues. V was trimmed by 10 bases and J by 0 bases, leaving 9 bases between them. The CDR3: CATSLANYGYTF. In nucleotides, the CDR3 is TGTGCCACTAGCCTAGCTAACTATGGCTACACCTTC.